The clone carrying this T cell receptor (beta chain) was seen only a few times. The target antigen is unknown. V was clipped by 3 bases and J by 2 bases, with 8 bases between them. Germline loops: CDR1 MDHEN, CDR2 SYDVKM. The CDR3 loop spans 14 amino acids. The data originate from a study of CD8 T cells in ankylosing spondylitis. Study-wide results and caveats: Several highly homologous variants made up a TCR beta motif that seemed to typify ankylosing spondylitis blood. Disease-linked clones reportedly showed significant enrichment in matched ankylosing spondylitis synovial fluid.

TCRdb passed the 5' RACE reads through MiXCR, listing each CDR3 protein once. In the table there are hundreds of thousands of distinct CDR3 sequences, more than 9.5% of which are singletons. The clonotype originates from a male donor with ankylosing spondylitis. V usage is TRBV28 and J usage is TRBJ1-5; no reliable D call. The sequencing input was blood, either unsorted or a sorted T cell fraction (not recorded which). The DNA of the CDR3 is TGTGCCAGCAGTTTGAGTTCGGGCAATCAGCCCCAGCATTTT. This gives the protein CASSLSSGNQPQHF.